The 22 T cell receptor beta chains in this list originate from one sample, sequenced in a study of long-term antiretroviral therapy in people with HIV. Researchers report immunoSEQ v3.0 was run at survey level. The table came from immunoSEQ multiplex PCR; TCRdb's copy has only in-frame clones and leaves some out. Seen here are tens of thousands of clones, 85% to 95% observed once, and the top ten hold about 10%. The source material was unsorted PBMCs, sampled 7.6 years after starting antiretroviral therapy. The receptors come from a woman between 35 and 50 years old with HIV.

The V call is TRBV6-5, the J call TRBJ2-4; weak D call: TRBD1 (6 bases). Germline V gene data show CDR1 as MNHEY and CDR2 as SVGAGI. Trimming removed 6 bases from V and 0 bases from J, with 9 bases in between. This CDR3 is 14 amino acids long. The CDR3, as DNA: TGTGCCAGCAGCCGGGACATAGCCAAAAACATTCAGTACTTC. Its translation is CASSRDIAKNIQYF.

V gene TRBV4-1 combines with J gene TRBJ2-2; D ambiguous. The V end lost 1 base, the J end lost 1 base, and 7 bases lay between the germline ends. The CDR3 is made up of 15 amino acids. The germline V gene encodes CDR1 MGHRA and CDR2 YSYEKL. CDR3 region: CASSQGRRNTGELFF. The DNA for the CDR3 is TGCGCCAGCAGCCAAGGACGGAGGAACACCGGGGAGCTGTTTTTT.

V usage is TRBV19 and J usage is TRBJ1-6; maybe TRBD1 (6 bases). Germline CDR1 is LNHDA and CDR2 is SQIVND (reference sequence). Trimming removed 7 bases at V and 6 bases at J, with 13 bases between. This CDR3 is 14 amino acids long. CDR3 bases: TGTGCCAGTAATATTGGACAGATTAATTCACCCCTCCACTTT. Its protein product is CASNIGQINSPLHF.

The rearrangement joins TRBV27 to TRBJ1-1; D is undetermined. The length of the CDR3 is 14 residues. CDR1 and CDR2 from the germline V gene are MNHEY and SMNVEV (reference sequence). V was clipped by 2 bases and J by 1 base, with 8 bases between them. The CDR3 is CASSLTKPNTEAFF. CDR3 DNA: TGTGCCAGCAGTTTAACGAAGCCGAACACTGAAGCTTTCTTT.

The chain uses TRBV5-1 and TRBJ1-1; D uncertain. Germline CDR1 reads SGHRS; CDR2 reads YFSETQ. The CDR3 covers 14 residues. V was pared by 7 bases and J by 2 bases, with 15 bases between. CDR3 coding DNA: TGCGCCAGCTGTCTGGCGGGAACTAACACTGAAGCTTTCTTT. Translation gives CASCLAGTNTEAFF.

The chain is built from TRBV19 and TRBJ2-5, with 7 bases identical to TRBD1. Germline assignment: CDR1 LNHDA and CDR2 SQIVND (reference sequence). This CDR3 is built from 15 residues. Trimming at V came to 2 bases and at J to 0 bases, leaving 3 bases not matched to a gene. The CDR3 reads CASSISTGDQETQYF. The DNA for the CDR3 is TGTGCCAGTAGTATAAGCACAGGGGACCAAGAGACCCAGTACTTC.

This chain links TRBV19 with TRBJ1-3, with 9 bases matching TRBD1. This CDR3 is 15 amino acids long. Germline values: CDR1 LNHDA, CDR2 SQIVND (reference sequence). The trim removed 6 bases at V and 2 bases at J, leaving 5 bases unmatched. The CDR3 region is CASSNGQGPGNTIYF. The CDR3 coding sequence is TGTGCCAGTAGCAACGGACAGGGGCCTGGAAACACCATATATTTT.

The J gene is TRBJ2-5, the V gene TRBV5-6; D possibly corresponds to TRBD2 (5 bases). V was clipped by 0 bases and J by 5 bases, with 11 bases between them. The CDR3 length is 14 residues. Germline V gives CDR1 SGHDT, CDR2 YYEEEE. This chain's CDR3 is CASSLVASFETQYF. The CDR3 coding sequence is TGTGCCAGCAGCTTGGTCGCTAGCTTCGAGACCCAGTACTTC.

This clone was seen once. The V and J genes are TRBV7-3 and TRBJ2-1; D is unresolved. V was clipped by 3 bases and J by 7 bases, with 10 bases between them. Germline V gene sequence: CDR1 SGHTA, CDR2 FQGTGA. The CDR3 loop spans 13 amino acids. The CDR3 loop reads CASSFLLGNEQFF. CDR3 nucleotides: TGTGCCAGCAGCTTTTTACTTGGAAATGAGCAGTTCTTC.

This clone came up once. V is TRBV4-3 and J is TRBJ2-5; D is unclear. The V gene lost 1 base and the J gene lost 5 bases, with 14 bases spanning the gap. Looked up from germline, CDR1 is LGHNA and CDR2 is YSLEER. There are 15 residues in the CDR3. The CDR3 is CASSQGQASAETQYF. The CDR3 region has the DNA TGCGCCAGCAGCCAAGGGCAGGCTTCAGCGGAGACCCAGTACTTC.

In DNA, the CDR3 is TGTGCCAGCAGCTTGGCCAAGTGGGGGTGGGCCAACGTCCTGACTTTC. Its protein product is CASSLAKWGWANVLTF. The V and J genes are TRBV5-6 and TRBJ2-6; D could derive from TRBD1 or TRBD2 (5 bases each). There are 16 residues in the CDR3. V lost 0 bases to trimming and J lost 5 bases, with 12 bases between them. Germline loops: CDR1 SGHDT, CDR2 YYEEEE.

The chain employs TRBV29-1 and TRBJ2-7; 8 bases align to TRBD1. With V trimmed by 4 bases and J by 2 bases, 1 base remained unmatched. The CDR3 loop spans 12 amino acids. Germline-derived CDR1 and CDR2 are SQVTM and ANQGSEA. The CDR3 DNA is TGCAGCGTTGGACAGGGGACCTACGAGCAGTACTTC. Residues: CSVGQGTYEQYF.

The gene calls are TRBV10-3 and TRBJ2-5; 8 nucleotides line up with TRBD1. This CDR3 has 14 amino acids. V gave up 4 bases and J gave up 1 base; unmatched junction bases: 2. Germline V gives CDR1 ENHRY, CDR2 SYGVKD. The CDR3 is CAISGTGPQETQYF. The CDR3 DNA reads TGTGCCATCAGTGGGACAGGGCCCCAAGAGACCCAGTACTTC.

This rearrangement joins TRBV4-3 to TRBJ2-5; 9 nucleotides match TRBD2. This CDR3 has 16 amino acids. Germline V gene lookup returns CDR1 LGHNA and CDR2 YSLEER. Trimming took 0 bases from V and 1 from J; bases not matched to a gene: 3. The CDR3 bases are TGCGCCAGCAGCCAAGATCGAGCGGGGGGCCAAGAGACCCAGTACTTC. Residues: CASSQDRAGGQETQYF.

Only one count was recorded for this clone. CDR3 region: CASSVTRGDGYTF. In nucleotides, the CDR3 is TGTGCCAGCAGTGTTACCCGAGGAGATGGCTACACCTTC. The rearrangement links TRBV2 to TRBJ1-2; unclear D gene. Deletions cut 4 bases from V and 6 bases from J, with 12 bases between. The CDR3 contains 13 residues. The germline V gene encodes CDR1 SNHLY and CDR2 FYNNEI.

This clone was seen a handful of times. V is TRBV11-3 and J is TRBJ1-2, with unresolved D. Trimming shortened V by 0 bases and J by 3 bases, and 11 bases separated the two germline ends. Germline V gene sequence: CDR1 SGHNT, CDR2 YENEEA. The CDR3 sequence is 15 residues long. DNA for the CDR3: TGTGCCAGCAGCTTAGATATCTCGCAGCACTATGGCTACACCTTC. Encoded protein: CASSLDISQHYGYTF.

The chain joins TRBV18 to TRBJ1-4; possible D gene TRBD1, 6 bases. V shed 4 bases and J shed 4 bases, with 10 bases lying between them. Germline V CDR1 and CDR2: KGHSH, LQKENI. CDR3 size: 14 residues. The CDR3 reads CASSQRGSNEKLFF. In DNA, the CDR3 is TGTGCCAGCTCACAAAGGGGGAGTAATGAAAAACTGTTTTTT. The full variable domain, in which reference TRBV18 and TRBJ1-4 provide the parts outside the CDR3, is NAGVMQNPRHLVRRRGQEARLRCSPMKGHSHVYWYRQLPEEGLKFMVYLQKENIIDESGMPKERFSAEFPKEGPSILRIQQVVRGDSAAYFCASSQRGSNEKLFFGSGTQLSVL.

Here the CDR3 DNA reads TGTGCCAGCAGCTTGGGGACTAGCGGGGGGGCAGGGGAGACCCAGTACTTC. Translation: CASSLGTSGGAGETQYF. This chain connects TRBV5-5 to TRBJ2-5; TRBD2 matches at 15 bases. The CDR3 consists of 17 residues. Losses at the gene ends were 0 bases for V and 5 bases for J; bases not matched to a gene: 5. CDR1 and CDR2 (germline): SGHKS, YYEKEE (reference sequence).

This chain joins TRBV30 and TRBJ1-3, with TRBD1 matching 8 bases. This CDR3 has 14 amino acids. J lost 1 base, V lost 3 bases, and 2 bases had no gene match. CDR1 is GTSNPN and CDR2 is SVGIG in the germline V gene (reference sequence). The CDR3 DNA is TGTGCCTGGAGACGGACAGGGTCTGGAAACACCATATATTTT. This codes for CAWRRTGSGNTIYF.

V gene TRBV29-1 combines with J gene TRBJ1-4, with D possibly being TRBD1 (6 bases). Germline assignment: CDR1 SQVTM and CDR2 ANQGSEA. Trimming took 6 bases from V and 2 from J, leaving 13 bases between them. The CDR3 is 14 amino acids. The DNA of the CDR3 is TGCAGCGTAAGAGGGGGGGCGACTAATGAAAAACTGTTTTTT. It specifies CSVRGGATNEKLFF.

The rearrangement uses TRBV7-9 and TRBJ2-7; maybe TRBD1 (5 bases). Germline V gene lookup returns CDR1 SEHNR and CDR2 FQNEAQ (reference sequence). The CDR3 spans 15 residues. V was pared by 3 bases and J by 1 base, with 13 bases between. CDR3: CASSFLNGHSYEQYF. As DNA, the CDR3 is TGTGCCAGCAGCTTTCTCAATGGACATTCCTACGAGCAGTACTTC.

This clone was seen a single time. The rearrangement joins TRBV5-1 to TRBJ2-3; TRBD2 matches at 8 bases. Germline V gives CDR1 SGHRS, CDR2 YFSETQ. The CDR3 is 14 residues long. V lost 4 bases, J lost 4 bases, and 5 bases stayed unmatched. The CDR3 sequence: CASSTGLAADTQYF. The DNA of the CDR3 is TGCGCCAGCAGCACCGGACTAGCCGCAGATACGCAGTATTTT.